This T cell receptor (beta chain) is from a study of cytomegalovirus exposure and HLA in healthy donors (TCRdb year 2017). Background on the whole study: According to a later analysis, the 120 or so validation repertoires were produced on the same platform as the 666 repertoires of the first cohort. To predict cytomegalovirus infection status, the study combined high-throughput TCR immunosequencing, statistical association of individual TCRs with disease status, and machine learning. The aim of the study was to test whether cataloging public T cell receptors could identify signatures of past pathogen exposure. Besides the first cohort of around 700 subjects, a separate validation cohort made up of over 95 different subjects was used.

Concerning this clone itself: Its antigen remains unidentified. Base-call qualities are not available, and no considerably larger clone is one nucleotide away.

Separate from the roughly 700-subject first cohort, the validation cohort of 95 to 150 subjects was the group to which the donors belonged. The library was obtained by the immunoSEQ multiplex PCR assay. Regarding the original processing steps: A statistical classification framework was built for diagnosing cytomegalovirus status from the catalog of TCR beta chain sequences. TCRdb stores this immuneACCESS table with in-frame sequences only. Part of the clones is absent; in the studies checked, under half of the shortfall reflects unresolved V genes, and no reason is known for the rest. V, J and clone size were drawn from that table, and D and trimming were deduced from the DNA. This sample lists about 350,000 clones; approximately 90% were detected once. 0.95% to 1.5% of the sample is in the top ten clones. Paper-wide results and their limitations: The study listed 164 TCR beta chains as associated with cytomegalovirus. According to the authors, the approach could potentially be generalized to other disease states and immunological phenotypes. Most TCR sequences were seen in very few donors, while some public TCRs were found in many individuals. In vitro tests confirmed that a few of the cytomegalovirus-associated TCR beta chains recognize cytomegalovirus antigens. A later analysis had no HLA typing for the validation cohort, so co-occurrence there was scored across all 120 or so repertoires. The classifier was reported to diagnose cytomegalovirus status with high specificity and sensitivity in both the original and validation cohorts. A later analysis found that TCRs clustered in the first cohort also tended to co-occur in the 100 to 150 validation repertoires, with 94% of cluster scores above 0.

V is clipped by 4 bases and J by 4 bases, and the sequence between their germline boundaries is 17 bases long. CDR3 length: 15 amino acids, cysteine to phenylalanine. The sequence is cut down to CDR3 DNA, 45 bases in frame from base 1. Via the germline V gene, CDR1 is LGHNA and CDR2 YSLEER. The chain joins TRBV4-3 to TRBJ2-7, with the D gene call left open. The sample taken for sequencing was PBMCs. This sequence originates from a woman in her thirties in good health and CMV-seropositive. The CDR3 amino acid sequence is: CASSPGPGGIYEQYF. The DNA sequence is TGCGCCAGCAGCCCCGGCCCGGGTGGGATTTACGAGCAGTACTTC.